This TCR beta chain emerged from a study of cytomegalovirus exposure and HLA in healthy donors. An approximately 130-subject validation cohort, separate from the approximately 700-subject first cohort, supplied the donors. Assay: immunoSEQ multiplex PCR; the TCRdb copy retains only in-frame clones and omits some. The sample consists of fewer than 250,000 clones, approximately 88% of them appearing once. Between the trimmed V and J ends, which lost 0 bases and 6 bases, there was a span of 12 bases. This CDR3 is built from 15 residues. Germline CDR1 and CDR2: SGHNT and YYREEE (reference sequence). The chain couples TRBV5-4 to TRBJ2-2, with D perhaps TRBD1 or TRBD2 (5 bases each). This clonotype originated in a woman in her twenties or thirties in good health and CMV-seropositive. Input material: PBMCs. CDR3 sequence (DNA): TGTGCCAGCAGCTTGGTGGTCAGGGACGCCGGGGAGCTGTTTTTT. This translates into CASSLVVRDAGELFF.